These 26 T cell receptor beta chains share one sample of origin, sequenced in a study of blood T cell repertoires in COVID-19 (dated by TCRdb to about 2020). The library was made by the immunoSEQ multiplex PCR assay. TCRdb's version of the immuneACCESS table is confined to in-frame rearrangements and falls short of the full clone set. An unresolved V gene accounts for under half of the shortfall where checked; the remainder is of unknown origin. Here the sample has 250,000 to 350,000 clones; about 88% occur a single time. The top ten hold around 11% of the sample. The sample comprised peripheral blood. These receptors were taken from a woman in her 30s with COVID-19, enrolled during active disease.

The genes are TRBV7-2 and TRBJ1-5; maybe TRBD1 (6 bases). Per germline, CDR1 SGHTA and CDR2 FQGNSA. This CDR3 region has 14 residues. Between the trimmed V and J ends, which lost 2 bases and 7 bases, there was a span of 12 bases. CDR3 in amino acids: CASSLQGFGQPQHF. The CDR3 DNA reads TGTGCCAGCAGCTTACAGGGGTTTGGGCAGCCCCAGCATTTT.

CDR3 nucleotides: TGTGCCAGCAGCCCTGCGGGAAGGTACTATGGCTACACCTTC. This translates into CASSPAGRYYGYTF. V usage is TRBV14 and J usage is TRBJ1-2; D gene uncertain. The CDR3 totals 14 residues. Looked up from germline, CDR1 is SGHDN and CDR2 is FVKESK. The V gene lost 4 bases and the J gene lost 3 bases, with 12 bases spanning the gap.

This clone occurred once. The CDR3 reads CASSRTGTGNTIYF. The DNA for the CDR3 is TGTGCCAGCAGCCGGACAGGGACGGGAAACACCATATATTTT. The genes are TRBV5-4 and TRBJ1-3; 8 nucleotides agree with TRBD1. CDR3 size: 14 residues. Germline V gives CDR1 SGHNT, CDR2 YYREEE (reference sequence). The ends lost 4 bases at V and 4 bases at J; junction bases unmatched: 4.

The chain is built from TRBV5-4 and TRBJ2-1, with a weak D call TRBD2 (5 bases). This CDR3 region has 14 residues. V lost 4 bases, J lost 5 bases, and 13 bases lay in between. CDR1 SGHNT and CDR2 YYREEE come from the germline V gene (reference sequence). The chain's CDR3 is CASSPDSTNNEQFF. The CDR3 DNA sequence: TGTGCCAGCAGCCCGGACTCCACCAACAATGAGCAGTTCTTC.

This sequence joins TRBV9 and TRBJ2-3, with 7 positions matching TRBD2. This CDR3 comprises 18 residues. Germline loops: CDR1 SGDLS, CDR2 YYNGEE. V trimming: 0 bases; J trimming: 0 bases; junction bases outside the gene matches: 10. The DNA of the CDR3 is TGTGCCAGCAGCGTAGCTTTGGCTAGCGGTACTAGCACAGATACGCAGTATTTT. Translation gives CASSVALASGTSTDTQYF. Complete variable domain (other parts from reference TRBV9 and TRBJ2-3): DSGVTQTPKHLITATGQRVTLRCSPRSGDLSVYWYQQSLDQGLQFLIQYYNGEERAKGNILERFSAQQFPDLHSELNLSSLELGDSALYFCASSVALASGTSTDTQYFGPGTRLTVL.

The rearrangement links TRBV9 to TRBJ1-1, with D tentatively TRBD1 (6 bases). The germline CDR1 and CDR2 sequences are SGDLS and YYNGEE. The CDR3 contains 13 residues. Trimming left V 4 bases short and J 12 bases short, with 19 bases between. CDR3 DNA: TGTGCCAGCAGCTTTTCAGCTGGGGACAATCCTTTCTTT. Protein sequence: CASSFSAGDNPFF.

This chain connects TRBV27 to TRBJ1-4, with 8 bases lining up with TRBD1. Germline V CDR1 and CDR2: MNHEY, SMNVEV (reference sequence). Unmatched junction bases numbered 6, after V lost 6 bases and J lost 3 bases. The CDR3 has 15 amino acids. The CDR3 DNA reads TGTGCCAGCAGCCTTGGACAGGGAGCTAATGAAAAACTGTTTTTT. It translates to CASSLGQGANEKLFF. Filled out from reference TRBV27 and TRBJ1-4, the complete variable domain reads EAQVTQNPRYLITVTGKKLTVTCSQNMNHEYMSWYRQDPGLGLRQIYYSMNVEVTDKGDVPEGYKVSRKEKRNFPLILESPSPNQTSLYFCASSLGQGANEKLFFGSGTQLSVL.

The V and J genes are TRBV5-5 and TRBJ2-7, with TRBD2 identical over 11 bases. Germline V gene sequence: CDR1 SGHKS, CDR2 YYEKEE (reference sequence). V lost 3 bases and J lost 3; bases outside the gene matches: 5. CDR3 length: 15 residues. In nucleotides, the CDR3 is TGTGCCAGCAGCTCAAGGACTAGCGGGTACTACGAGCAGTACTTC. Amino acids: CASSSRTSGYYEQYF.

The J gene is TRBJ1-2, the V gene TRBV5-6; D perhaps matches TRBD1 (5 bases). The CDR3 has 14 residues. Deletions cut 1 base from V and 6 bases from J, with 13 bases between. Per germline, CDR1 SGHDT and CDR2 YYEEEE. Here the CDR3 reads CASSLSSSRDGYTF. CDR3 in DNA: TGTGCCAGCAGCTTGAGTAGTAGCAGGGATGGCTACACCTTC.

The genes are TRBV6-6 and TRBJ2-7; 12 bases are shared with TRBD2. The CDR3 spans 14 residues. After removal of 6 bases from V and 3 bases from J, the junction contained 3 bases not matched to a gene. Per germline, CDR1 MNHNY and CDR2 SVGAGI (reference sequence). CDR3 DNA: TGTGCCAGCAGGGGGACTAGCGGGTTCTACGAGCAGTACTTC. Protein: CASRGTSGFYEQYF.

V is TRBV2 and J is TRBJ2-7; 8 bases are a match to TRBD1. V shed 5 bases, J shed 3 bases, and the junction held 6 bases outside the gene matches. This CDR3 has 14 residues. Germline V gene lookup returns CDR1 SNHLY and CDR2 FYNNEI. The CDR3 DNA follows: TGTGCCAGCAGTTCCGGGACAGGCGGCTACGAGCAGTACTTC. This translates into CASSSGTGGYEQYF.

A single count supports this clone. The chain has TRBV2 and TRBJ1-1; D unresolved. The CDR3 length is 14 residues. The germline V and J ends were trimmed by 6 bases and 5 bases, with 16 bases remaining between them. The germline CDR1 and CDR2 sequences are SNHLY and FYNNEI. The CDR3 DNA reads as TGTGCCAGCAGGAGGACGGGAAGCTTTACTGAAGCTTTCTTT. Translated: CASRRTGSFTEAFF. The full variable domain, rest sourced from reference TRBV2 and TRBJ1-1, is EPEVTQTPSHQVTQMGQEVILRCVPISNHLYFYWYRQILGQKVEFLVSFYNNEISEKSEIFDDQFSVERPDGSNFTLKIRSTKLEDSAMYFCASRRTGSFTEAFFGQGTRLTVV.

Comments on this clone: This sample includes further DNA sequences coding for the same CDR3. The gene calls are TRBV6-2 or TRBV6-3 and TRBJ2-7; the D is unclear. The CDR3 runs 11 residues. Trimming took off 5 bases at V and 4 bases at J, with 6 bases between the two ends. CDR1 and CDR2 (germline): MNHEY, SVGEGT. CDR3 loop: CASSPLYEQYF. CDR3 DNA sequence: TGTGCCAGCAGTCCCCTGTACGAGCAGTACTTC.

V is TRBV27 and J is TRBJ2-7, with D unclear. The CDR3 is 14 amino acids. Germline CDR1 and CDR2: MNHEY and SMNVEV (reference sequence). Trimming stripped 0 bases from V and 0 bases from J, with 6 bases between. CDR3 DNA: TGTGCCAGCAGTTTATCTGCCAGCTCCTACGAGCAGTACTTC. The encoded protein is CASSLSASSYEQYF.

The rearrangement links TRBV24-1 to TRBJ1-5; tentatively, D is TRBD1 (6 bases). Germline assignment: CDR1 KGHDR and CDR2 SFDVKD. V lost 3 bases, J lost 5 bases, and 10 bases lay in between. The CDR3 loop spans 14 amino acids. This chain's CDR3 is CATSDLGGDQPQHF. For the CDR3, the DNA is TGTGCCACCAGTGATCTAGGGGGAGATCAGCCCCAGCATTTT.

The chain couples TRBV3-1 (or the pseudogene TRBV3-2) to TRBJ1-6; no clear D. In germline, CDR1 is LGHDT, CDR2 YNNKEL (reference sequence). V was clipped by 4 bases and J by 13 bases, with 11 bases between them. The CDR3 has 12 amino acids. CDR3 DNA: TGTGCCAGCAGCCTTGTGGGAGCGCCCCTCCACTTT. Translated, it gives CASSLVGAPLHF.

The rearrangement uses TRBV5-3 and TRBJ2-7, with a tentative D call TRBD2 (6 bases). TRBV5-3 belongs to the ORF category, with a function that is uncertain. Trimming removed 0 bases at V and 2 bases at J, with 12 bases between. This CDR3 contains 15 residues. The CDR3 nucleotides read TGTGCCAGAAGCTTGGTCCTAGCGATTACCTACGAGCAGTACTTC. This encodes CARSLVLAITYEQYF.

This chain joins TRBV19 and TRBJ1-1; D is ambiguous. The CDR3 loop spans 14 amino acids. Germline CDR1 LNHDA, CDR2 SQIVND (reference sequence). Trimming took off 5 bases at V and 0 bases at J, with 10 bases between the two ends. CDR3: CASSPTSLNTEAFF. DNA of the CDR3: TGTGCCAGTAGTCCCACAAGTTTGAACACTGAAGCTTTCTTT.

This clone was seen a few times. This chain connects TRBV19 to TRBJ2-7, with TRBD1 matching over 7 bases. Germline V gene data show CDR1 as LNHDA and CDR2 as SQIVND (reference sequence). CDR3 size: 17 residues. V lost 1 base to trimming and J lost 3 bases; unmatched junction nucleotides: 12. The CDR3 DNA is TGTGCCAGTAGTATAGCCCTTAAGGGGGCTAGGGGCTACGAGCAGTACTTC. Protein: CASSIALKGARGYEQYF.

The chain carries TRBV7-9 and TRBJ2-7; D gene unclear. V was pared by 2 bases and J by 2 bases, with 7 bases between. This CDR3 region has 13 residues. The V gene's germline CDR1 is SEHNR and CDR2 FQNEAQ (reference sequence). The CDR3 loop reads CASSLIPAYEQYF. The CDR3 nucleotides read TGTGCCAGCAGCTTAATCCCAGCCTACGAGCAGTACTTC.

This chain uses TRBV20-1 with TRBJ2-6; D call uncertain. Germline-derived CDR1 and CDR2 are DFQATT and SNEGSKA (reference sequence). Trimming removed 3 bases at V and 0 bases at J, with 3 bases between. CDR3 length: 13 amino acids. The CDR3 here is CSASRSGANVLTF. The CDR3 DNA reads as TGCAGTGCTAGTCGCTCTGGGGCCAACGTCCTGACTTTC.

The CDR3 DNA reads as TGTGCCAGCAGCCAGGGAACAGGACAAAACTATGGCTACACCTTC. The encoded protein is CASSQGTGQNYGYTF. The rearrangement joins TRBV11-2 to TRBJ1-2; D is perhaps TRBD1 (5 bases). The CDR3 sequence is 15 residues long. V shed 5 bases and J shed 2 bases, with 15 bases lying between them. CDR1 is SGHAT and CDR2 is FQNNGV in the germline V gene.

CDR3 amino acids: CAWTGDSYEQYF. CDR3 in DNA: TGTGCCTGGACAGGGGACTCCTACGAGCAGTACTTC. J is TRBJ2-7 and V is TRBV30; tentative D call: TRBD1 (6 bases). This CDR3 comprises 12 residues. In germline, CDR1 is GTSNPN, CDR2 SVGIG (reference sequence). V dropped 4 bases and J dropped 0 bases, with 7 bases sitting between them. Combining the CDR3 with reference TRBV30 and TRBJ2-7 gives the whole variable domain SQTIHQWPATLVQPVGSPLSLECTVEGTSNPNLYWYRQAAGRGLQLLFYSVGIGQISSEVPQNLSASRPQDRQFILSSKKLLLSDSGFYLCAWTGDSYEQYFGPGTRLTVT.

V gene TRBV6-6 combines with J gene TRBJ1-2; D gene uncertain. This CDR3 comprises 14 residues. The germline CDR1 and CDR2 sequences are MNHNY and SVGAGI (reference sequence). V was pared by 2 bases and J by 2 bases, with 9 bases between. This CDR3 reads CASSYEGRNYGYTF. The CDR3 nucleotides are TGTGCCAGCAGTTACGAGGGCAGGAACTATGGCTACACCTTC.

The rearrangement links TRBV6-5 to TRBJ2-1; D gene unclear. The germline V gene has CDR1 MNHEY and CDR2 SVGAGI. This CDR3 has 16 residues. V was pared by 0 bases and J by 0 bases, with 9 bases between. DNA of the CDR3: TGTGCCAGCAGTTACTCTAGACTGCGCTCCTACAATGAGCAGTTCTTC. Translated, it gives CASSYSRLRSYNEQFF.

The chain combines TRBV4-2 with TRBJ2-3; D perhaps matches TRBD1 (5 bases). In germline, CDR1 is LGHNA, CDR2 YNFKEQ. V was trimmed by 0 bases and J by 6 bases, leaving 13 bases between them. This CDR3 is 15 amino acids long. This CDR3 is CASSQDGREDDTQYF. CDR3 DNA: TGTGCCAGCAGCCAAGACGGCAGGGAAGACGATACGCAGTATTTT.